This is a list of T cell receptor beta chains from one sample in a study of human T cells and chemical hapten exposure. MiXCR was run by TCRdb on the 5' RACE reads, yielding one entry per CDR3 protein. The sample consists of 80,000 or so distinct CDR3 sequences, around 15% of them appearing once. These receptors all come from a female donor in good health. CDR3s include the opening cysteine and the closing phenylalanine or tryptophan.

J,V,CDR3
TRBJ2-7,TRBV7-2,CASSLLARGEQYF
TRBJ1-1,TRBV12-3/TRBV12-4,CASRRQGFSGAFF
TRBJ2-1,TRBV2,CASKLLAGGKGEQFF
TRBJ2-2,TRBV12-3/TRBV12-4,CASSPLQVGPAGELFF
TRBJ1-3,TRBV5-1,CASSPTGTLSGNTIYF
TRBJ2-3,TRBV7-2,CASSLAARAGADTQYF
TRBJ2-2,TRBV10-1,CASSEETGGSGELFF
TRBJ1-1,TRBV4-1,CASSQPITGGGTEAFF
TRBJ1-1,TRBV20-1,CSARVTNTEAFF
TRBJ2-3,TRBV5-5,CASSLGGLYGTDTQYF
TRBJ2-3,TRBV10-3,CAVSGTSGMSTADTQYF
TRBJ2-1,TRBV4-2,CASSQPRSRGSNEQFF
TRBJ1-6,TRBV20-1,CSAGSNSPLHF
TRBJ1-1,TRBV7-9,CASSSSPQVTEAFF
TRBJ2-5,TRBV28,CASSPQGLAVETQYF
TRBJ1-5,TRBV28,CASKRGGDQPQHF
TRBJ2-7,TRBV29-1,CSVGDGGYEQYF
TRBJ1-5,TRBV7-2,CASSLRGGSNQPQHF
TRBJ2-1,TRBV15,CATSTLTGGIYNEQFF
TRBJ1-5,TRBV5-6,CASSYGQGNQPQHF
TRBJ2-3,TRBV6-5,CASSYGTAGVDTQYF
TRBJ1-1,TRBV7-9,CASSLGTGGLFGTEAFF
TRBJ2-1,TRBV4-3,CASSQDSAGGPHEQFF
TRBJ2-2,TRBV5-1,CASSLLGGRESTGELFF
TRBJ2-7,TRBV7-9,CASSLETFGVTYEQYF
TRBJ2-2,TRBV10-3,CAISRLAGETGELFF
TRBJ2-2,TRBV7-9,CASTSWEILAGATGELFF
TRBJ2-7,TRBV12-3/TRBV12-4,CASSGTSGGSTYEQYF
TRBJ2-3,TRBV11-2,CASSLVAKSTDTQYF
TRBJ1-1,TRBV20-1,CSARDRTRDTEAFF
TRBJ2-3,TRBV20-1,CSASPTRLLTDTQYF
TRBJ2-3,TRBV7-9,CASTPPLGSGYTEATQYF
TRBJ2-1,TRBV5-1,CASSLVDNEQFF
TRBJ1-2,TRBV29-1,CSVAQGPPFFYGYTF
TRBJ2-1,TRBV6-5,CASSTLAGGFYNEQFF
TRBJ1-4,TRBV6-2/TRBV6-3,CASSYTPQAPKLFF
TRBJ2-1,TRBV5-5,CASSLAGTGVHEQFF
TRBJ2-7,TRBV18,CASSPPRDMASEQYF
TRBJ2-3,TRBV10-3,CAISASGTSVRTQYF
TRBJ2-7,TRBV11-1,CASSVRDRDHEQYF
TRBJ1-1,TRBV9,CASSLPLGSEAFF
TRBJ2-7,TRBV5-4,CASSSSDSYEQYF
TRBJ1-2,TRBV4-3,CASSQDWGEGPNYGYTF
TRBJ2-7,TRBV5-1,CASSMGQGVHEQYF
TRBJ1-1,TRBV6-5,CASSLQGWDTEAFF
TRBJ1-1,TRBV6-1,CASSEKEENTEAFF
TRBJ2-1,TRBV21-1,CASNRVSRVNQQFF
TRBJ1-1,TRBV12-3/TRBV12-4,CASSDRANTEAFF
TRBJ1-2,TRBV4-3,CASSQEKDITGGYTF
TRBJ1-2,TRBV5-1,CASSLDNNYGYTF
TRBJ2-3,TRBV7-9,CASSLFGVLASGSGLSDTQYF
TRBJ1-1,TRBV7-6,CASSLRDRDTEAFF
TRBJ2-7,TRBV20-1,CSARDNGRDASYEQYF